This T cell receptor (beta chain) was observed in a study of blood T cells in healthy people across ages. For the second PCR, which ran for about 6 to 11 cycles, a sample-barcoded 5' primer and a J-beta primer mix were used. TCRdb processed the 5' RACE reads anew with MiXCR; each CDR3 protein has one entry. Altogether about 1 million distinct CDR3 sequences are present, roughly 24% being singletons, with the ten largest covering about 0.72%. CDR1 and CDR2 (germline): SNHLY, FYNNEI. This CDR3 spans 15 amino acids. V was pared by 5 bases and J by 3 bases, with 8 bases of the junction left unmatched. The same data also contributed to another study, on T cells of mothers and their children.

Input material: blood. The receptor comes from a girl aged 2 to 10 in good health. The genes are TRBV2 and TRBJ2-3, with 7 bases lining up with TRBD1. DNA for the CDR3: TGTGCCAGCAGTTCACAGGGGACGCCAACAGATACGCAGTATTTT. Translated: CASSSQGTPTDTQYF.